This entry lists 9 T cell receptor beta chains sequenced from one sample in a study of T cell clones after liver transplantation. Sequencing was performed with immunoSEQ multiplex PCR; in TCRdb, only in-frame clones are kept and a portion is missing. The sample gives about 47,000 clones, 70% to 90% of which show up once; about an eighth is in the top ten. Here the sequenced sample was CD8+ T cells from blood, taken 12 months after liver transplant. Receptor source: a human patient who received a liver transplant. The graft donor may be the source of some T cells.

The genes are TRBV7-6 and TRBJ2-7; TRBD1 matches 8 bases. The germline CDR1 and CDR2 sequences are SGHVS and FNYEAQ. Unmatched junction bases numbered 13, after V lost 8 bases and J lost 1 base. CDR3 length equals 16 residues. CDR3 bases: TGTGCCAGCCGTCTTGAGGCAGGGGGCGATTCCTACGAGCAGTACTTC. Translated, it gives CASRLEAGGDSYEQYF.

This chain uses TRBV28 with TRBJ2-1; 8 bases are a match to TRBD2. With V trimmed by 3 bases and J by 5 bases, 9 bases remained unmatched. CDR3 length: 16 amino acids. The germline V gene has CDR1 MDHEN and CDR2 SYDVKM. CDR3 nucleotide sequence: TGTGCCAGCAGTTTGTATACGGGAGGGCTTAACAATGAGCAGTTCTTC. Its translation: CASSLYTGGLNNEQFF. The entire variable domain, with the rest obtained from reference TRBV28 and TRBJ2-1, is as follows: DVKVTQSSRYLVKRTGEKVFLECVQDMDHENMFWYRQDPGLGLRLIYFSYDVKMKEKGDIPEGYSVSREKKERFSLILESASTNQTSMYLCASSLYTGGLNNEQFFGPGTRLTVL.

With respect to this clone: The same CDR3 can be traced to other DNA sequences in this sample. The J gene is TRBJ2-7, the V gene TRBV28; possibly TRBD1 for D (5 bases). Germline CDR1 is MDHEN and CDR2 is SYDVKM. The CDR3 length is 13 residues. V was trimmed by 2 bases and J by 1 base, leaving 6 bases between them. CDR3 loop: CASSLQGSYEQYF. DNA of the CDR3: TGTGCCAGCAGTTTACAGGGTTCCTACGAGCAGTACTTC.

V and J are TRBV29-1 and TRBJ2-1; D is perhaps TRBD2 (5 bases). The CDR3 totals 14 residues. V was pared by 6 bases and J by 4 bases, with 16 bases between. The germline gives CDR1 SQVTM, CDR2 ANQGSEA. The CDR3, as DNA: TGCAGCGTCGGAGACGGACTGATTTACAATGAGCAGTTCTTC. This codes for CSVGDGLIYNEQFF.

V is TRBV9 and J is TRBJ1-4; TRBD1 matches 7 bases. This CDR3 contains 16 residues. V was pared by 3 bases and J by 8 bases, with 13 bases of the junction left unmatched. Germline V gives CDR1 SGDLS, CDR2 YYNGEE. The CDR3 sequence is CASSGDHGTAYEKLFF. The DNA of the CDR3 is TGTGCCAGCAGCGGCGACCACGGGACAGCCTACGAAAAACTGTTTTTT.

The chain joins TRBV12-2 to TRBJ1-5; TRBD1 reflects the table's D call only, with no check against the DNA. TRBV12-2 is a pseudogene segment. The CDR3 runs 17 residues. The DNA of the CDR3 is TGTGCAAGTCGCTTAGCCACCCGAAAGGACAGAAATCAGCCCCAGCATTTT. Amino acid sequence: CASRLATRKDRNQPQHF.

V gene TRBV11-2 combines with J gene TRBJ2-7; D is ambiguous. V lost 4 bases to trimming and J lost 0 bases, with 7 bases between them. The CDR3 spans 13 residues. Germline assignment: CDR1 SGHAT and CDR2 FQNNGV. CDR3 protein: CASSSLSSYEQYF. The CDR3 region has the DNA TGTGCCAGCAGCTCCCTTAGCTCCTACGAGCAGTACTTC.

The chain has TRBV6-5 and TRBJ2-2; D is unclear. The CDR3 is 12 residues long. Trimming removed 5 bases from V and 10 bases from J, with 11 bases in between. CDR1 MNHEY and CDR2 SVGAGI come from the germline V gene. This CDR3 is CASSKGSQELFF. Written as DNA, the CDR3 is TGTGCCAGCAGTAAAGGGTCGCAGGAGCTGTTTTTT.

V gene TRBV30 combines with J gene TRBJ1-1; D ambiguous. Germline V gives CDR1 GTSNPN, CDR2 SVGIG (reference sequence). This CDR3 spans 13 amino acids. This CDR3 is CVLYGLMNTEAFF. The CDR3 bases are TGTGTCCTTTATGGGTTAATGAACACTGAAGCTTTCTTT. Drawing the rest from reference TRBV30 and TRBJ1-1, the complete variable domain is SQTIHQWPATLVQPVGSPLSLECTVEGTSNPNLYWYRQAAGRGLQLLFYSVGIGQISSEVPQNLSASRPQDRQFILSSKKLLLSDSGFYLCVLYGLMNTEAFFGQGTRLTVV.